This T cell receptor (beta chain) was sequenced in a study of blood T cell repertoires in COVID-19. This CDR3 contains 17 residues. The V segment lost 2 bases and the J segment 8 bases; nucleotides outside the gene matches: 13. Germline values: CDR1 SGHRS, CDR2 YFSETQ. The table came from immunoSEQ multiplex PCR; TCRdb's copy has only in-frame clones and leaves some out. This table has roughly 87,000 clones, 85% to 90% appearing once. In its sample, this clone was seen once. V usage is TRBV5-1 and J usage is TRBJ2-1; 10 nucleotides line up with TRBD2. The receptor comes from a man aged 35-49 years with acute or convalescent COVID-19. What was sequenced was peripheral blood. Here the CDR3 DNA reads TGCGCCAGCAGCTTACAGGGATCTAGCGGGGGTCCCCATGAGCAGTTCTTC. Protein product: CASSLQGSSGGPHEQFF.